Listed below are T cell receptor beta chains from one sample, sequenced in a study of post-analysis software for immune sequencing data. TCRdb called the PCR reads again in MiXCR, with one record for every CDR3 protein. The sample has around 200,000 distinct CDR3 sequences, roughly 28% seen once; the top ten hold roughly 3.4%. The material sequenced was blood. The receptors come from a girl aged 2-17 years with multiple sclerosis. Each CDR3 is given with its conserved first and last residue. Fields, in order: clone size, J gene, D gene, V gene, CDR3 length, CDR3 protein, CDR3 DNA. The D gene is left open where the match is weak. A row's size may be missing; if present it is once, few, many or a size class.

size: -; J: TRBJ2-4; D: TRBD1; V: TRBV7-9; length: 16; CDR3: CASSTQGASAKNIQYF; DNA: TGTGCCAGCAGCACACAGGGGGCGTCCGCCAAAAACATTCAGTACTTC
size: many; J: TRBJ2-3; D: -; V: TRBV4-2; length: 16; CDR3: CASSQGIAELTDTQYF; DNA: TGTGCCAGCAGCCAGGGGATAGCGGAGCTCACAGATACGCAGTATTTT
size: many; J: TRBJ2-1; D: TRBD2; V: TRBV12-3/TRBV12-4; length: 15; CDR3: CASSLGLAGGDEQFF; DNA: TGTGCCAGCAGTTTAGGGCTAGCGGGAGGGGATGAGCAGTTCTTC
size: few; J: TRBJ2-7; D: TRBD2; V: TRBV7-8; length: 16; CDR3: CASSSQAVQGLGEQYF; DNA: TGTGCCAGCAGCTCCCAGGCGGTACAGGGACTAGGCGAGCAGTACTTC
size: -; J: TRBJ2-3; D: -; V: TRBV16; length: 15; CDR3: CASSLPLSGIDTQYF; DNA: TGTGCCAGCAGCCTCCCTCTCTCTGGCATAGATACGCAGTATTTT
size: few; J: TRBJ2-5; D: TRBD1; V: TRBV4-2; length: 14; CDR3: CASTATGGVETQYF; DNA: TGTGCCAGCACCGCAACAGGGGGCGTAGAGACCCAGTACTTC
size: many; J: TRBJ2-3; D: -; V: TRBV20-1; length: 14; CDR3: CSARRVDETDTQYF; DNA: TGCAGTGCTAGACGGGTAGACGAGACAGATACGCAGTATTTT
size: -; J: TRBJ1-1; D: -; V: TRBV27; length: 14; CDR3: CASSRWTANTEAFF; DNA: TGTGCCAGCAGTCGGTGGACAGCGAACACTGAAGCTTTCTTT
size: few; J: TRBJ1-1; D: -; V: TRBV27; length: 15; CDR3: CASSLRSRVSGEAFF; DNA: TGTGCCAGCAGTTTAAGGTCCAGGGTGTCAGGTGAAGCTTTCTTT
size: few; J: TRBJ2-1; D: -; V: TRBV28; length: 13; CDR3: CASSPRAYNEQFF; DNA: TGTGCCAGCAGCCCACGGGCTTACAATGAGCAGTTCTTC
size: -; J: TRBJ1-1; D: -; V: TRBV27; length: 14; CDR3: CASSLLRGGAEAFF; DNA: TGTGCCAGCAGTTTATTGCGGGGCGGGGCTGAAGCTTTCTTT
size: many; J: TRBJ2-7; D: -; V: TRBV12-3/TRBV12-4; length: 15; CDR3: CASTFFRGGINEQYF; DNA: TGTGCCAGCACCTTTTTCAGGGGCGGGATAAACGAGCAGTACTTC
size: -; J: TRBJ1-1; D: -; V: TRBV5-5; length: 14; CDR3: CASGREGFNTEAFF; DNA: TGTGCCAGCGGGAGGGAGGGTTTTAACACTGAAGCTTTCTTT
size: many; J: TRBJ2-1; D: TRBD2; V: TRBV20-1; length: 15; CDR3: CSARRLAGVGNEQFF; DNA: TGCAGTGCTAGAAGGCTAGCGGGAGTTGGAAATGAGCAGTTCTTC
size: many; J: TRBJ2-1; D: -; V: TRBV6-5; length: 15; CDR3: CASTAEGHPYNEQFF; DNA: TGTGCCAGCACCGCAGAGGGACATCCATACAATGAGCAGTTCTTC
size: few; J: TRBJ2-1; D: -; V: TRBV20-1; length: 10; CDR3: CSDGYNEQFF; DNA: TGCAGTGATGGGTACAATGAGCAGTTCTTC
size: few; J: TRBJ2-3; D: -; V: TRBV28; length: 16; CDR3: CASSLRSASPRDTQYF; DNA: TGTGCCAGCAGTCTGAGATCGGCTTCACCAAGGGATACGCAGTATTTT
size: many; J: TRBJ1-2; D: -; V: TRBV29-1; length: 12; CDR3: CSVELGELGYTF; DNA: TGCAGCGTTGAATTGGGGGAACTAGGCTACACCTTC
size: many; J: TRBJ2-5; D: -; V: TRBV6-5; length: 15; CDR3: CASRPTGQYRETQYF; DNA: TGTGCCAGCAGACCTACAGGACAGTATCGAGAGACCCAGTACTTC
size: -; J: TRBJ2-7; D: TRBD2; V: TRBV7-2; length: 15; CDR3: CASSLELAGAYEQYF; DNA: TGTGCCAGCAGCTTAGAACTAGCGGGAGCCTACGAGCAGTACTTC
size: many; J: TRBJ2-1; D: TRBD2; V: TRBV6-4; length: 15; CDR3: CASSLLAGGKNEQFF; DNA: TGTGCCAGCAGCCTACTAGCGGGGGGCAAAAATGAGCAGTTCTTC
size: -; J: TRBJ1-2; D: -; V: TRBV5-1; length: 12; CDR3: CASSPNSYGYTF; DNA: TGCGCCAGCAGCCCGAACTCCTATGGCTACACCTTC
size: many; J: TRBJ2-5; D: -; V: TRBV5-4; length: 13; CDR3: CASSSRGQETQYF; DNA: TGTGCCAGCAGCTCGAGGGGACAAGAGACCCAGTACTTC
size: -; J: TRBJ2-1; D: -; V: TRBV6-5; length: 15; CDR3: CASFSGLDTYNEQFF; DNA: TGTGCCAGCTTTTCGGGACTCGATACCTACAATGAGCAGTTCTTC
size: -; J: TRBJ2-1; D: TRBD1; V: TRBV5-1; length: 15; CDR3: CASSLFGTGANEQFF; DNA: TGCGCCAGCAGCTTGTTTGGGACAGGGGCCAATGAGCAGTTCTTC
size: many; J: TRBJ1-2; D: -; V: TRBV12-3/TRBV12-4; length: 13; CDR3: CASSLSVIYGYTF; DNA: TGTGCCAGCAGTTTATCAGTGATCTATGGCTACACCTTC
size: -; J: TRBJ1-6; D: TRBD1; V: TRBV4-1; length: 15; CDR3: CASSRVTGRSSPLHF; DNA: TGCGCCAGCAGCCGCGTGACAGGGCGCAGTTCACCCCTCCACTTT
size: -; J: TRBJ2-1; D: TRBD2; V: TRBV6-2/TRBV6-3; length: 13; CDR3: CASSYPQLAEQFF; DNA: TGTGCCAGCAGTTACCCTCAACTAGCGGAGCAGTTCTTC
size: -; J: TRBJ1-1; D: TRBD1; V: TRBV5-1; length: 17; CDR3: CASSLGDRGLRNTEAFF; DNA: TGCGCCAGCAGCTTGGGGGACAGGGGGCTTAGGAACACTGAAGCTTTCTTT
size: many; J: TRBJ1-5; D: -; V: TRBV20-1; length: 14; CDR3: CSAHTGPINQPQHF; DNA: TGCAGTGCCCATACGGGCCCAATTAATCAGCCCCAGCATTTT
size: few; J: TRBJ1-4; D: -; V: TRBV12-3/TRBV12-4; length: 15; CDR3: CASSPAGRGNEKLFF; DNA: TGTGCCAGCAGTCCGGCGGGGAGGGGTAATGAAAAACTGTTTTTT
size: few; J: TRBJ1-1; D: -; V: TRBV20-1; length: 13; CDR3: CSARGDFLTEAFF; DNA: TGCAGTGCCCGAGGGGACTTTCTTACTGAAGCTTTCTTT
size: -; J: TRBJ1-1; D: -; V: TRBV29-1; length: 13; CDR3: CSVSDRGATEAFF; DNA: TGCAGCGTGTCGGACCGAGGGGCCACTGAAGCTTTCTTT
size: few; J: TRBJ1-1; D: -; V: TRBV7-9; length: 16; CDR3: CASSLATRVMNTEAFF; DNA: TGTGCCAGCAGCTTAGCGACACGGGTTATGAACACTGAAGCTTTCTTT
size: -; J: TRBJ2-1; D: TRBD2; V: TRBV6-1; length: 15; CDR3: CASSVGTSSYNEQFF; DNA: TGTGCCAGCAGTGTCGGGACTAGCAGTTACAATGAGCAGTTCTTC
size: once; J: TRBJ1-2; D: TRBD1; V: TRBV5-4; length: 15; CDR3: CASSPGGTANYGYTF; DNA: TGTGCCAGCAGCCCAGGGGGCACAGCTAACTATGGCTACACCTTC
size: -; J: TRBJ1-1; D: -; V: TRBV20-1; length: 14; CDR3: CSAGAVRSYTEAFF; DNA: TGCAGTGCCGGGGCTGTACGATCCTACACTGAAGCTTTCTTT